This T cell receptor beta chain was profiled in a study of shared clonotypes between healthy human individuals (dated by TCRdb to about 2020). General notes on the study: The cohort included a few men and a couple of women between 18 and 49 years of age. For each donor, three plates each were used for CD4 naive and CD4 memory, two plates were used for CD8 naive, and one plate was used for CD8 memory. To estimate repertoire size and how much clonotypes are shared between individuals, the study performed deep sequencing of blood TCR repertoires from five healthy adults. To increase sequencing depth and limit assay-specific biases, different laboratories used diverse techniques to prepare libraries and sequence TCR repertoires. Each donor's leukapheresis produced roughly between about 0.85 and 10 billion PBMCs. General conclusions and limits of the study: Based on pairwise subsampling, the degree of clonotype sharing among donors was expected to be affected by sequencing depth. Naive subsets generally had larger estimated clonotype richness than memory subsets. Because the study included only a small number of donors, the genetic and exposure-history diversity represented was limited. Compared with non-shared clonotypes, the clonotypes found in all four sorted-subset donors had higher generation probabilities. Across a handful of donors, roughly 5% of naive CD4, around 3.3% of naive CD8, roughly 2.2% of memory CD4, and 0.4% to 0.45% of memory CD8 clonotypes were shared. Even with the large sequencing depth, rarefaction of the sorted-subset datasets indicated that sequencing was incomplete. Sampling was restricted to blood, and TCR repertoires in tissues likely differ from the TCR repertoires found in blood.

Using the deep immunoSEQ assay, multiplex PCR amplified TCR CDR3 regions from genomic DNA. Extracted genomic DNA from each cell subset was distributed evenly across all wells of several immunoSEQ 96-well plates, and each plate was treated as a replicate. Each replicate PCR for sorted subsets received around 200 ng genomic DNA, equal to about 29,000 T cell genomes. Purified libraries were measured with a Qubit 3.0 fluorometer, size-checked on a Bioanalyzer 2100, and measured again with the KAPA Library Quantification kit. Each immunoSEQ 96-well plate was sequenced on its own single-read 150-cycle Illumina NextSeq 550 flow cell. The study's own analysis went as follows. Because the immunoSEQ output included only junctional sequences and no quality scores, the filtering could not be the same as the filtering used for full-length reads. Sequences were annotated with PyIR, a Python wrapper for IgBLAST v1.9, using IMGT germline references to assign V/J genes and CDR3. Any read was removed if the V/J assignment was weak (E-value above 1e-6), the CDR3 was missing, or the read contained stop codons, out-of-frame junctions, or ambiguous translated residues. A V3J clonotype was defined by an identical inferred V gene, J gene, and CDR3 amino acid sequence. To compute the percentage overlap between repertoires, the number of shared unique clonotypes was divided by the size of the smaller repertoire. Three approaches were used to assess repertoire richness: RTK rarefaction, the Chao1 estimator, and Recon v2.1 estimates of unobserved clonotypes. Generation probabilities were computed with OLGA for all TCRbeta clonotypes obtained by the gDNA method from four donors. TCRdb limited this immuneACCESS table to in-frame rearrangements with V and J called. A share of clones is missing; checked studies link under half to unresolved V genes, and the rest is unexplained. The V and J calls and the clone size are those of that table, but D and trimming were determined from the DNA. For this sample there are approximately 700,000 clones; around three quarters appear just once. The ten largest clonotypes hold 1.5% to 2% of the sample.

V loses 0 bases, J loses 7 bases, and the germline ends lie 13 bases apart. Per the germline V gene (reference sequence), GTSNPN is the CDR1 and SVGIG is the CDR2. The CDR3 covers 14 residues, taking in both the cysteine and the phenylalanine. The DNA shown is the 42-base CDR3, in frame from base 1. Of note for this clone: Which antigen it targets is not known. Nothing much larger sits one base from this clone, and base qualities are not available.

The donors were healthy, HIV-negative adults who had no recently reported acute infections or vaccinations. Only Caucasian adults living in Nashville, Tennessee, USA were represented among the donors. CD4+ T cells were enriched through magnetic negative selection, after which naive cells were positively selected on CD45RA and the remaining negative fraction served as the memory subset. Blood was obtained by leukapheresis, after which PBMCs were separated by Ficoll-Histopaque density gradient centrifugation and cryopreserved in liquid nitrogen vapor phase. Analytical flow cytometry was used to check the purity and quantity of every magnetically sorted T cell population. Genomic DNA was isolated from every sorted fraction and measured by UV absorbance on a Nanodrop 2000c.

This sequence uses TRBV30 and TRBJ2-1; tentative D gene TRBD1, with 6 bases matching. The sequenced sample was memory CD4+ T cells sorted from blood. The meaning of the sample's cell subset or site label: CD45RA-negative fraction. This sequence originates from a woman younger than 45 in good health. The CDR3 protein is CAWSVRGGRNEQFF. The nucleotides are TGTGCCTGGAGTGTACGTGGGGGCAGGAATGAGCAGTTCTTC.